A single sample gave rise to the 26 T cell receptor beta chains below, sequenced in a study of technical replicates of blood from several donors. Sequenced by immunoSEQ multiplex PCR; TCRdb stores in-frame clones only, minus some. The sample holds some 31,000 clones, approximately 92% seen once. The sample was PBMCs. Source of these receptors: a human donor in good health. Some clones in this sample may be carry-over from other donors' samples.

This clone has a handful of counts. This chain links TRBV6-1 with TRBJ2-1; unclear D gene. Trimming left V 2 bases short and J 2 bases short, with 4 bases between. Germline CDR1 is MNHNS and CDR2 is SASEGT. The CDR3 is 13 amino acids. CDR3 protein: CASSETAYNEQFF. The CDR3 DNA is TGTGCCAGCAGTGAAACGGCCTACAATGAGCAGTTCTTC.

The CDR3 protein is CASSRGGNSGNTIYF. For the CDR3, the DNA is TGTGCCAGCAGCCGCGGAGGGAACTCTGGAAACACCATATATTTT. This rearrangement joins TRBV9 to TRBJ1-3; D gene ambiguous. V was clipped by 4 bases and J by 0 bases, with 11 bases between them. Germline assignment: CDR1 SGDLS and CDR2 YYNGEE. The CDR3 runs to 15 residues. Full variable domain (missing parts from reference TRBV9 and TRBJ1-3): DSGVTQTPKHLITATGQRVTLRCSPRSGDLSVYWYQQSLDQGLQFLIQYYNGEERAKGNILERFSAQQFPDLHSELNLSSLELGDSALYFCASSRGGNSGNTIYFGEGSWLTVV.

The chain recombines TRBV5-4 with TRBJ1-2; unclear D gene. Between the trimmed V and J ends, which lost 2 bases and 2 bases, there was a span of 10 bases. Germline V gene lookup returns CDR1 SGHNT and CDR2 YYREEE (reference sequence). The length of the CDR3 is 14 residues. The CDR3, as DNA: TGTGCCAGCAGCTTCGGGGTGGCCAACTATGGCTACACCTTC. Translated, it gives CASSFGVANYGYTF.

This clone appeared once. The CDR3 nucleotides are TGCGCCAGCAGCCATGTAGGGGGAGAAAAACTGTTTTTT. This codes for CASSHVGGEKLFF. The chain carries TRBV4-3 and TRBJ1-4; TRBD1 might be the D (6 bases). Looked up from germline, CDR1 is LGHNA and CDR2 is YSLEER. V lost 3 bases and J 8 bases, leaving 10 bases between the germline ends. CDR3 length equals 13 residues.

V usage is TRBV2 and J usage is TRBJ1-2; 7 positions match TRBD1. The germline gives CDR1 SNHLY, CDR2 FYNNEI. This CDR3 contains 14 residues. After removal of 7 bases from V and 6 bases from J, the junction contained 11 bases not matched to a gene. The CDR3 DNA reads TGTGCCAGCAAGAAGACAGGGTCTATCGATGGCTACACCTTC. Its protein is CASKKTGSIDGYTF.

The rearrangement uses TRBV7-8 and TRBJ2-3, with D possibly matching TRBD2 (5 bases). The CDR3 is 11 amino acids. CDR1 SGHVS and CDR2 FQNEAQ come from the germline V gene. The germline V and J ends were trimmed by 8 bases and 8 bases, with 11 bases remaining between them. The CDR3 spells CASETGSTQYF. The CDR3 nucleotides are TGTGCCAGCGAAACGGGGAGTACGCAGTATTTT.

The chain uses TRBV6-4 and TRBJ2-7; 8 nucleotides agree with TRBD2. J lost 5 bases, V lost 4 bases, and 7 bases had no gene match. CDR3 size: 14 residues. CDR1 is MRHNA and CDR2 is SNTAGT in the germline V gene. The CDR3 region has the DNA TGTGCCAGCAGTGCGTCGGGGGGGGGCGACGAGCAGTACTTC. It codes for CASSASGGGDEQYF.

The rearrangement joins TRBV4-3 to TRBJ2-3; D is possibly TRBD2 (5 bases). CDR3 length: 15 amino acids. V lost 4 bases, J lost 0 bases, and 11 bases lay in between. Germline CDR1 reads LGHNA; CDR2 reads YSLEER. CDR3: CASSRVALSTDTQYF. In DNA form, the CDR3 reads TGCGCCAGCAGCCGGGTAGCGCTAAGCACAGATACGCAGTATTTT.

The rearrangement joins TRBV7-9 to TRBJ2-7; no firm D call. V lost 5 bases, J lost 4 bases, and 12 bases lay in between. CDR3 length: 13 amino acids. Germline CDR1 reads SEHNR; CDR2 reads FQNEAQ (reference sequence). CDR3 amino acids: CASSPYGYYEQYF. The CDR3 nucleotides read TGTGCCAGCAGCCCCTACGGGTATTACGAGCAGTACTTC. Filled out from reference TRBV7-9 and TRBJ2-7, the complete variable domain reads DTGVSQNPRHKITKRGQNVTFRCDPISEHNRLYWYRQTLGQGPEFLTYFQNEAQLEKSRLLSDRFSAERPKGSFSTLEIQRTEQGDSAMYLCASSPYGYYEQYFGPGTRLTVT.

This chain links TRBV4-2 with TRBJ1-2; D unresolved. The V and J ends lost 0 bases and 3 bases respectively, with 8 bases between them. There are 14 residues in the CDR3. In germline, CDR1 is LGHNA, CDR2 YNFKEQ. Here the CDR3 reads CASSQDQRDYGYTF. CDR3 nucleotide sequence: TGTGCCAGCAGCCAAGATCAGAGGGACTATGGCTACACCTTC.

This sequence joins TRBV11-2 and TRBJ1-1; possibly TRBD1 for D (5 bases). This CDR3 spans 16 amino acids. Trimming took 2 bases from V and 0 from J, leaving 13 bases between them. Germline CDR1 reads SGHAT; CDR2 reads FQNNGV. The DNA for the CDR3 is TGTGCCAGCAGCTTAAGGAATCGGGGGATGAACACTGAAGCTTTCTTT. This sequence encodes CASSLRNRGMNTEAFF. The full variable domain, completed using reference TRBV11-2 and TRBJ1-1, is EAGVAQSPRYKIIEKRQSVAFWCNPISGHATLYWYQQILGQGPKLLIQFQNNGVVDDSQLPKDRFSAERLKGVDSTLKIQPAKLEDSAVYLCASSLRNRGMNTEAFFGQGTRLTVV.

The table lists this clone with a count of one. The rearrangement uses TRBV5-1 and TRBJ1-2, with 8 bases matching TRBD1. CDR3 length equals 17 residues. The junction had 16 bases not matched to a gene; V was cut back by 3 bases and J by 6 bases. Germline CDR1 SGHRS, CDR2 YFSETQ. The CDR3 nucleotides read TGCGCCAGCAGCTCAGGACAGGGACGTATAGTAGGTGATGGCTACACCTTC. Translated, it gives CASSSGQGRIVGDGYTF.

The sample holds one count of this clone. At one boundary the junction diverges from the germline segment, which might be a read error. The V and J genes are TRBV11-2 and TRBJ2-3; TRBD2 matches 10 bases. This CDR3 comprises 15 residues. Germline CDR1 reads SGHAT; CDR2 reads FQNNGV. CDR3 nucleotides: TGTGCCAGCAGATTAGCGGGAGGCAGCACAGATACGCAGTATTTT. Encoded protein: CASRLAGGSTDTQYF.

The chain employs TRBV5-1 and TRBJ2-1, with TRBD2 identical over 9 bases. Unmatched junction bases numbered 8, after V lost 2 bases and J lost 5 bases. This CDR3 is built from 16 residues. Germline V gives CDR1 SGHRS, CDR2 YFSETQ. The CDR3 spells CASSLSAGGPDNEQFF. In DNA form, the CDR3 reads TGCGCCAGCAGCTTATCGGCGGGAGGGCCAGACAATGAGCAGTTCTTC.

V is TRBV4-1 and J is TRBJ1-2; possibly TRBD1 for D (5 bases). CDR3 length: 15 amino acids. V lost 2 bases and J 5 bases, leaving 15 bases between the germline ends. Germline assignment: CDR1 MGHRA and CDR2 YSYEKL. CDR3 coding DNA: TGCGCCAGCAGCCAAACCCCTTCCGGACAATATGGCTACACCTTC. Translating gives CASSQTPSGQYGYTF.

This clone was detected once. The chain uses TRBV2 and TRBJ1-5; TRBD1 agrees at 8 bases. The CDR3 is made up of 15 amino acids. From germline, CDR1 is SNHLY and CDR2 FYNNEI. J gave up 3 bases and V 4 bases, and 5 bases lay outside the gene matches. CDR3 DNA: TGTGCCAGCAGTGTGACAGGGGCGGTCAATCAGCCCCAGCATTTT. Protein sequence: CASSVTGAVNQPQHF. Using reference TRBV2 and TRBJ1-5 for the parts outside the CDR3, the full variable domain is EPEVTQTPSHQVTQMGQEVILRCVPISNHLYFYWYRQILGQKVEFLVSFYNNEISEKSEIFDDQFSVERPDGSNFTLKIRSTKLEDSAMYFCASSVTGAVNQPQHFGDGTRLSIL.

The chain employs TRBV4-2 and TRBJ2-5; 7 positions match TRBD2. The CDR3 consists of 13 residues. The ends lost 0 bases at V and 13 bases at J; junction bases unmatched: 8. CDR1 LGHNA and CDR2 YNFKEQ come from the germline V gene. CDR3 sequence (DNA): TGTGCCAGCAGCCAAGATACAGCGGGGCTTATGTACTTC. Translating gives CASSQDTAGLMYF.

The CDR3 DNA reads TGTGCCAGCAGTTACGGACAGGGCCCGTTTAAGTTCTTC. This sequence encodes CASSYGQGPFKFF. V usage is TRBV6-6 and J usage is TRBJ2-1, with 8 bases fitting TRBD1. The V segment lost 2 bases and the J segment 14 bases; nucleotides outside the gene matches: 8. The CDR3 consists of 13 residues. CDR1 is MNHNY and CDR2 is SVGAGI in the germline V gene (reference sequence).

This rearrangement joins TRBV7-9 to TRBJ1-2; the D is unclear. In germline, CDR1 is SEHNR, CDR2 FQNEAQ (reference sequence). Trimming stripped 0 bases from V and 3 bases from J, with 14 bases between. The CDR3 spans 16 residues. CDR3 region: CASSLANLPEHYGYTF. The CDR3 DNA is TGTGCCAGCAGCTTAGCCAACCTCCCTGAGCACTATGGCTACACCTTC.

The V and J genes are TRBV6-5 and TRBJ2-7, with 9 positions matching TRBD2. The junction had 8 bases not matched to a gene; V was cut back by 6 bases and J by 5 bases. There are 14 residues in the CDR3. Germline V CDR1 and CDR2: MNHEY, SVGAGI. The CDR3 region is CASRDGGLAHEQYF. As DNA, the CDR3 is TGTGCCAGCAGGGATGGGGGACTAGCCCACGAGCAGTACTTC.

J is TRBJ2-7 and V is TRBV11-2; 7 bases line up with TRBD1. Germline CDR1 reads SGHAT; CDR2 reads FQNNGV. This CDR3 has 14 amino acids. V shed 4 bases and J 2 bases; nucleotides not matched to a gene: 5. CDR3 loop: CASSYRGWTYEQYF. The CDR3 nucleotides are TGTGCCAGCAGCTACAGGGGTTGGACCTACGAGCAGTACTTC.

The chain combines TRBV7-2 with TRBJ2-2, with D perhaps TRBD1 (5 bases). The germline V gene encodes CDR1 SGHTA and CDR2 FQGNSA. V lost 5 bases and J lost 4, with 11 bases in between. CDR3 length: 14 amino acids. The CDR3 bases are TGTGCCAGCAGCAGACAGAGGAGCACCGGGGAGCTGTTTTTT. Translation gives CASSRQRSTGELFF.

As DNA, the CDR3 is TGTGCCAGCAGTTACCCGAGAGGGAAGGTAGATGAAAAACTGTTTTTT. Translated: CASSYPRGKVDEKLFF. This chain connects TRBV6-6 to TRBJ1-4, with D hard to call. Germline CDR1 and CDR2: MNHNY and SVGAGI (reference sequence). This CDR3 has 16 residues. Trimming removed 2 bases at V and 6 bases at J, with 16 bases between.

The V call is TRBV6-5, the J call TRBJ2-7; 9 bases align to TRBD2. The CDR3 has 15 residues. Trimming removed 5 bases from V and 1 base from J; junction bases left unmatched: 6. CDR1 and CDR2 from the germline V gene are MNHEY and SVGAGI. CDR3 residues: CASSAPGLASYEQYF. CDR3 sequence (DNA): TGTGCCAGCAGTGCACCGGGACTAGCATCCTACGAGCAGTACTTC.

The V call is TRBV7-6, the J call TRBJ2-7, with 11 bases fitting TRBD2. V was pared by 1 base and J by 5 bases, with 10 bases of the junction left unmatched. The CDR3 totals 17 residues. Germline CDR1 and CDR2: SGHVS and FNYEAQ. The CDR3 loop is CASSLELALAGAHEQYF. The CDR3 coding sequence is TGTGCCAGCAGCTTAGAATTAGCACTAGCGGGAGCCCACGAGCAGTACTTC. Based on the CDR3 plus reference TRBV7-6 and TRBJ2-7, the full variable domain is GAGVSQSPRYKVTKRGQDVALRCDPISGHVSLYWYRQALGQGPEFLTYFNYEAQQDKSGLPNDRFSAERPEGSISTLTIQRTEQRDSAMYRCASSLELALAGAHEQYFGPGTRLTVT.

The chain employs TRBV5-6 and TRBJ2-7; D may be TRBD1 (6 bases). The V gene lost 0 bases and the J gene lost 5 bases, with 15 bases spanning the gap. The germline V gene has CDR1 SGHDT and CDR2 YYEEEE. The CDR3 is 15 amino acids. CDR3 sequence reads: CASSLVGAGLNEQYF. CDR3 sequence (DNA): TGTGCCAGCAGCTTGGTGGGGGCTGGCCTAAACGAGCAGTACTTC.